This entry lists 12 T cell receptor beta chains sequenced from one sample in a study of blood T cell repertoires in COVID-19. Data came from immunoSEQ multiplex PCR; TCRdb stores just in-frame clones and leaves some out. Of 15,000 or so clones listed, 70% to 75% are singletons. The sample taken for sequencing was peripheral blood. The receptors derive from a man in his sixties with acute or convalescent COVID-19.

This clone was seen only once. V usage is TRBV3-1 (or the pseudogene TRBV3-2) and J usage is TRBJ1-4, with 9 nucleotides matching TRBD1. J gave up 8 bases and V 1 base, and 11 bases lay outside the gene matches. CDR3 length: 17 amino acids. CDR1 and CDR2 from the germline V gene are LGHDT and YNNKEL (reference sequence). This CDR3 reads CASSQVQSQGAKEKLFF. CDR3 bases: TGTGCCAGCAGCCAAGTGCAATCACAGGGGGCGAAAGAAAAACTGTTTTTT.

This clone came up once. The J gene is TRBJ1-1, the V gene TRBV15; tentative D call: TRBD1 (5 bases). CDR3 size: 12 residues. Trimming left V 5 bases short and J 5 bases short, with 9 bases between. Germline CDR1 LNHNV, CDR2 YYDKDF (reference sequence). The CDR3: CATSVTGTEAFF. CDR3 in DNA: TGTGCCACCAGCGTTACAGGAACTGAAGCTTTCTTT.

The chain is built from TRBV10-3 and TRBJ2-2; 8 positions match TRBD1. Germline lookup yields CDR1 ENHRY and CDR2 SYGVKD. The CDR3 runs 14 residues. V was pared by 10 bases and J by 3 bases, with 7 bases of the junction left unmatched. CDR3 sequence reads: CASGQGGDTGELFF. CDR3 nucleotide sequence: TGTGCCAGCGGACAGGGCGGGGACACCGGGGAGCTGTTTTTT.

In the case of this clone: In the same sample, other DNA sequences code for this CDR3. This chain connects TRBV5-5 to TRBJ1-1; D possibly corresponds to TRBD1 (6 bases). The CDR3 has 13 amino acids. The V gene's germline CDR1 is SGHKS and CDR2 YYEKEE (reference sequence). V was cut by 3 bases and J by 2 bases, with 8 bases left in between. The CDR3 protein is CASSWGQNTEAFF. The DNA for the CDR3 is TGTGCCAGCAGCTGGGGACAAAACACTGAAGCTTTCTTT.

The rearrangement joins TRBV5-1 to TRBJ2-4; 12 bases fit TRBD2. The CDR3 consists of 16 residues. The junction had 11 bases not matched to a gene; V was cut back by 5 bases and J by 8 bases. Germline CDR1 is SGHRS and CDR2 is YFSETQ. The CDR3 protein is CASSPGLAGRGDIQYF. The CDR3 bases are TGCGCCAGCAGTCCCGGACTAGCGGGGAGAGGGGACATTCAGTACTTC.

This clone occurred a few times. Here the CDR3 DNA reads TGTGCCAGCAGTGGCCACCACGGGACATTGGCGGATACGCAGTATTTT. Protein: CASSGHHGTLADTQYF. This sequence joins TRBV27 and TRBJ2-3; D may be TRBD1 (6 bases). The CDR3 loop spans 16 amino acids. The V end lost 5 bases, the J end lost 6 bases, and 21 bases lay between the germline ends. Germline CDR1 MNHEY, CDR2 SMNVEV (reference sequence).

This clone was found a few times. CDR3 protein: CASSIKPTGFHYGYTF. As DNA, the CDR3 is TGTGCCAGTAGTATAAAGCCGACAGGGTTTCACTATGGCTACACCTTC. This sequence joins TRBV19 and TRBJ1-2; 7 nucleotides match TRBD1. Germline V CDR1 and CDR2: LNHDA, SQIVND (reference sequence). The CDR3 covers 16 residues. Germline trimming cut 2 bases from V and 3 bases from J; bases unmatched to any gene: 9.

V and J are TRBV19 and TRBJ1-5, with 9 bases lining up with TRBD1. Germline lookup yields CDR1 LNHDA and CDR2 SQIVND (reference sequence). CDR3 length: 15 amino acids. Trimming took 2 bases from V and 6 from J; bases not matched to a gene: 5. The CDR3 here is CASSITGTGFQPQHF. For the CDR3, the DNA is TGTGCCAGTAGTATAACCGGGACAGGGTTTCAGCCCCAGCATTTT.

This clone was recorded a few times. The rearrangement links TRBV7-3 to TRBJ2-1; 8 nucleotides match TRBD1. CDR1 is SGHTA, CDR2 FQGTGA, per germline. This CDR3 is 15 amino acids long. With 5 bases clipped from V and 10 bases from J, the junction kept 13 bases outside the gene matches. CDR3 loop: CASSLTGTGGKEQFF. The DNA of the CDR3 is TGTGCCAGCAGCCTCACCGGGACAGGAGGGAAGGAGCAGTTCTTC. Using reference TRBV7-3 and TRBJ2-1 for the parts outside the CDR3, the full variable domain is GAGVSQTPSNKVTEKGKYVELRCDPISGHTALYWYRQSLGQGPEFLIYFQGTGAADDSGLPNDRFFAVRPEGSVSTLKIQRTERGDSAVYLCASSLTGTGGKEQFFGPGTRLTVL.

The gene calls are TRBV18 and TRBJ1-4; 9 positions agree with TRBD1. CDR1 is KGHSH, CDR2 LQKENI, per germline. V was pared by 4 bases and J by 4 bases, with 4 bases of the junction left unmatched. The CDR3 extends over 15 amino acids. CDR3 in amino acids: CASSRNRGLNEKLFF. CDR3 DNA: TGTGCCAGCTCACGGAACAGGGGGCTTAATGAAAAACTGTTTTTT.

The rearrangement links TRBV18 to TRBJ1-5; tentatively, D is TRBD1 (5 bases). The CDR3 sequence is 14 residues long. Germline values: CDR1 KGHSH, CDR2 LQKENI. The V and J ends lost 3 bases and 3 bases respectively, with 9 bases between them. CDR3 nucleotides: TGTGCCAGCTCACCGGACACGCCCAATCAGCCCCAGCATTTT. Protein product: CASSPDTPNQPQHF. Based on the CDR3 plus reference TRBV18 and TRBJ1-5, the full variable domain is NAGVMQNPRHLVRRRGQEARLRCSPMKGHSHVYWYRQLPEEGLKFMVYLQKENIIDESGMPKERFSAEFPKEGPSILRIQQVVRGDSAAYFCASSPDTPNQPQHFGDGTRLSIL.

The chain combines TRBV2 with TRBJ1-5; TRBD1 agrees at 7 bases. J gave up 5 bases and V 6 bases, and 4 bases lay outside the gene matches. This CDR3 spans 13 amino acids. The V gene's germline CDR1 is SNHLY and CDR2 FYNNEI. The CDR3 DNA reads TGTGCCAGCAGAAGGACAGGAGATCAGCCCCAGCATTTT. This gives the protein CASRRTGDQPQHF.